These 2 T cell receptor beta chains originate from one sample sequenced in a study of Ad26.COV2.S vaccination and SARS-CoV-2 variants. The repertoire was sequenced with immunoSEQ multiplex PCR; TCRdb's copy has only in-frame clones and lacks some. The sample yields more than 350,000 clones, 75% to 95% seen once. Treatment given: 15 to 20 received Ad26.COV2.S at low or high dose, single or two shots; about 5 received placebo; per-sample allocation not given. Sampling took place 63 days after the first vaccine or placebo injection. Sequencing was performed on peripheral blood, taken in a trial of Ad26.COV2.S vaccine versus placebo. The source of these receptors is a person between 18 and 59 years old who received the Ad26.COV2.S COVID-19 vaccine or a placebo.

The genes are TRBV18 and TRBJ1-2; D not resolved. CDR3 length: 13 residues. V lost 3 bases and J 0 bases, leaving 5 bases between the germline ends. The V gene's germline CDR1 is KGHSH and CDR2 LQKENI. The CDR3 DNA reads TGTGCCAGCTCACCTATACCTAACTATGGCTACACCTTC. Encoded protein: CASSPIPNYGYTF. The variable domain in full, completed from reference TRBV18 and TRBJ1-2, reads NAGVMQNPRHLVRRRGQEARLRCSPMKGHSHVYWYRQLPEEGLKFMVYLQKENIIDESGMPKERFSAEFPKEGPSILRIQQVVRGDSAAYFCASSPIPNYGYTFGSGTRLTVV.

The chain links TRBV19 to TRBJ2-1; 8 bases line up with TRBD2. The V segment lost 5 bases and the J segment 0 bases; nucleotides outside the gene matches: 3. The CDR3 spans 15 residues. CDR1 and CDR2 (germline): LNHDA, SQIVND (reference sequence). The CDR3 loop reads CASSALAGSYNEQFF. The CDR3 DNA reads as TGTGCCAGTAGTGCCCTAGCGGGCTCCTACAATGAGCAGTTCTTC.